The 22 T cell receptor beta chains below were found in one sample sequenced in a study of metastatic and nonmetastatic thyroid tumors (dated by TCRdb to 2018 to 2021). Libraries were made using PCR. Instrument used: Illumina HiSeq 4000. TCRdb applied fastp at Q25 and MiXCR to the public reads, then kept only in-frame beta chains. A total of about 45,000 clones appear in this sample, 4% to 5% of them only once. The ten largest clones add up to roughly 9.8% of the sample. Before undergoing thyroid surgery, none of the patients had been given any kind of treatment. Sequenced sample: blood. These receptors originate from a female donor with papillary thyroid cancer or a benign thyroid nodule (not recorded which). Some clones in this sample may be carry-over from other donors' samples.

CDR3 loop: CASRTGQGASDEAFF. As DNA, the CDR3 is TGTGCCAGCAGGACGGGACAGGGGGCGTCGGATGAAGCTTTCTTT. J is TRBJ1-1 and V is TRBV2; 12 nucleotides align to TRBD1. This CDR3 has 15 amino acids. CDR1 is SNHLY and CDR2 is FYNNEI in the germline V gene. Trimming cost V 6 bases and J 7 bases; bases outside gene matches: 9.

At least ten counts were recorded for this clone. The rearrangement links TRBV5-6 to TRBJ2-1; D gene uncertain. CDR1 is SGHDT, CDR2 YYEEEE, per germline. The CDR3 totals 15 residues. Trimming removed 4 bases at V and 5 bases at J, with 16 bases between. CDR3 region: CASSLPWVGNNEQFF. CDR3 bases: TGTGCCAGCAGCCTGCCCTGGGTAGGGAACAATGAGCAGTTCTTC.

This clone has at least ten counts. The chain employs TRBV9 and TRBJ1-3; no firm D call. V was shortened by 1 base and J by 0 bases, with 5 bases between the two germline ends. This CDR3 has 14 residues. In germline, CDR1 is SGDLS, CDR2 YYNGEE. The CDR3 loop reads CASSVLTSGNTIYF. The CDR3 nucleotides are TGTGCCAGCAGCGTACTCACCTCTGGAAACACCATATATTTT.

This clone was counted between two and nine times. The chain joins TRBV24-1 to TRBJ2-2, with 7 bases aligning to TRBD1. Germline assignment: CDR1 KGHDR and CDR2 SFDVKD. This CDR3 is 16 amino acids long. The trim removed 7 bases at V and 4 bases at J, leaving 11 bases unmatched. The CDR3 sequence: CATRVRGQVCTGELFF. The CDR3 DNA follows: TGTGCCACCAGGGTAAGAGGACAGGTTTGCACCGGGGAGCTGTTTTTT.

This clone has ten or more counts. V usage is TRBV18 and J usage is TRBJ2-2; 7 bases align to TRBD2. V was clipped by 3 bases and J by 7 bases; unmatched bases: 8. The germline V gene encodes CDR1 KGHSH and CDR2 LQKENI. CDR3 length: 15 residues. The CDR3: CASSPPGLRDGELFF. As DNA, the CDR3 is TGTGCCAGCTCACCCCCGGGACTACGAGACGGGGAGCTGTTTTTT.

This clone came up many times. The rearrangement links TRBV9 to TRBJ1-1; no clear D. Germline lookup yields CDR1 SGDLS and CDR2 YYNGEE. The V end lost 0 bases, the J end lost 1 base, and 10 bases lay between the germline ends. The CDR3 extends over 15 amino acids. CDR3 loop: CASSVVIVGNTEAFF. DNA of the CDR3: TGTGCCAGCAGCGTAGTAATTGTTGGGAACACTGAAGCTTTCTTT.

The CDR3, as DNA: TGTGCCAGCAGGGACAGAGCGGGGAGCTCCTACAATGAGCAGTTCTTC. This encodes CASRDRAGSSYNEQFF. J is TRBJ2-1 and V is TRBV27, with TRBD2 as a possible D gene (7 bases). The CDR3 sequence is 16 residues long. Germline-derived CDR1 and CDR2 are MNHEY and SMNVEV (reference sequence). Trimming pared 6 bases from V and 0 bases from J, leaving 15 bases between.

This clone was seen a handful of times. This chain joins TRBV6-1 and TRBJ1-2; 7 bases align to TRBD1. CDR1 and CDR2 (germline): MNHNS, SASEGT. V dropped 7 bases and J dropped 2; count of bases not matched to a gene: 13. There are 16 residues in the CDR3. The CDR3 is CASMRGRGSRNYGYTF. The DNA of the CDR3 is TGTGCCAGCATGAGGGGGCGCGGGAGTCGGAACTATGGCTACACCTTC.

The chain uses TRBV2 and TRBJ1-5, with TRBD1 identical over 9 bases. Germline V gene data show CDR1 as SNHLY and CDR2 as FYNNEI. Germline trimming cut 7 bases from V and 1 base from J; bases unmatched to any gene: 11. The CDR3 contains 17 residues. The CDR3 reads CASNNSPGQGSNQPQHF. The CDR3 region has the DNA TGTGCCAGCAACAACTCTCCGGGACAGGGAAGCAATCAGCCCCAGCATTTT.

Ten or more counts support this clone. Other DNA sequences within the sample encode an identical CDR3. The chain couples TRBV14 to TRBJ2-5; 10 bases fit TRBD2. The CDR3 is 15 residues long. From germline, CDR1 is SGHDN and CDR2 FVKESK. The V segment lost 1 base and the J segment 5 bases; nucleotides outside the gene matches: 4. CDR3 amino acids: CASSQALAGLETQYF. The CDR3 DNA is TGTGCCAGCAGCCAAGCACTAGCGGGATTGGAGACCCAGTACTTC. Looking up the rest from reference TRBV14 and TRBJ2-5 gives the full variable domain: EAGVTQFPSHSVIEKGQTVTLRCDPISGHDNLYWYRRVMGKEIKFLLHFVKESKQDESGMPNNRFLAERTGGTYSTLKVQPAELEDSGVYFCASSQALAGLETQYFGPGTRLLVL.

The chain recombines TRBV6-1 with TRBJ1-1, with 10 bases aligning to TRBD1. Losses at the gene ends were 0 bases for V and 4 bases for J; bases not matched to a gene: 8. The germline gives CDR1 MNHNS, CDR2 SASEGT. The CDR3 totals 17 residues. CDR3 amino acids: CASSEAVGTGARTEAFF. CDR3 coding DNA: TGTGCCAGCAGTGAAGCGGTGGGGACAGGGGCTCGCACTGAAGCTTTCTTT.

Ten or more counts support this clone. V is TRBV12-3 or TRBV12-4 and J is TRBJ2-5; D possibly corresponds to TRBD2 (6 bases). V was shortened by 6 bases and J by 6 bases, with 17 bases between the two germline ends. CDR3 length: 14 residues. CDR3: CASSLTRTTQTQYF. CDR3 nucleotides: TGTGCCAGCAGCTTGACTAGAACAACGCAGACCCAGTACTTC.

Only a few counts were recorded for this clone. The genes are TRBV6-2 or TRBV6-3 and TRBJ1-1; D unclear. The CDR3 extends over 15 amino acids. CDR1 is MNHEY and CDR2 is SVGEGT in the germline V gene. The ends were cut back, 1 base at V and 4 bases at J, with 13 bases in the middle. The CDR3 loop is CASSYLREVGTEAFF. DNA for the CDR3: TGTGCCAGCAGTTACTTGAGGGAGGTGGGCACTGAAGCTTTCTTT.

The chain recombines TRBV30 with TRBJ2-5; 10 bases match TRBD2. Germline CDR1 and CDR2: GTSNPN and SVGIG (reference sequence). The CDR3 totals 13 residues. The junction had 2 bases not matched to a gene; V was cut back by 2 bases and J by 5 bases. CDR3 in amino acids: CAWSPGLAETQYF. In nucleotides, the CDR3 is TGTGCCTGGAGTCCGGGACTAGCGGAGACCCAGTACTTC. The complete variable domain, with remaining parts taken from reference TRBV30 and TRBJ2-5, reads SQTIHQWPATLVQPVGSPLSLECTVEGTSNPNLYWYRQAAGRGLQLLFYSVGIGQISSEVPQNLSASRPQDRQFILSSKKLLLSDSGFYLCAWSPGLAETQYFGPGTRLLVL.

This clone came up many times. The CDR3 region has the DNA TGCGCCAGCACATGGGGGCAGGGGGAGACCCAGTACTTC. Translating gives CASTWGQGETQYF. The rearrangement uses TRBV10-2 and TRBJ2-5; weak D call: TRBD1 (6 bases). CDR3 size: 13 residues. Deletions cut 7 bases from V and 5 bases from J, with 14 bases between. Germline CDR1 reads WSHSY; CDR2 reads SAAADI.

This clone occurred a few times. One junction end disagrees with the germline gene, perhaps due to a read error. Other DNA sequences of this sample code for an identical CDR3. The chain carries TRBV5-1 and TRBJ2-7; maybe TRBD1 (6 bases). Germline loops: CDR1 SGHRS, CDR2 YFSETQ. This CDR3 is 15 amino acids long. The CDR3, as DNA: TGCGCCAGCAGCCTGGAGCAGGGGAGCTCCTACGAGCAGTACTTT. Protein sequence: CASSLEQGSSYEQYF.

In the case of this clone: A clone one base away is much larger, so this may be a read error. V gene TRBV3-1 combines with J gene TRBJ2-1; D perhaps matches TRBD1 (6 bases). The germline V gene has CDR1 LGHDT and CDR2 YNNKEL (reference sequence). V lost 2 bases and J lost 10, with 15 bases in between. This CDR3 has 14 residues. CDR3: CASSQWTENLEQFF. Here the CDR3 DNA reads TGTGCCAGCAGCCAATGGACAGAGAATTTGGAGCAGTTCTTC.

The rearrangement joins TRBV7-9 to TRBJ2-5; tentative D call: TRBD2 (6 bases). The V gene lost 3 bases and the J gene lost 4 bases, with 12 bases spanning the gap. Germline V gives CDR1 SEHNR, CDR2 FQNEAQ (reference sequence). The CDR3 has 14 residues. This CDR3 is CASSFIGGGETQYF. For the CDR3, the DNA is TGTGCCAGCAGCTTTATCGGGGGAGGAGAGACCCAGTACTTC. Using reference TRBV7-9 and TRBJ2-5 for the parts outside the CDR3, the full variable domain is DTGVSQNPRHKITKRGQNVTFRCDPISEHNRLYWYRQTLGQGPEFLTYFQNEAQLEKSRLLSDRFSAERPKGSFSTLEIQRTEQGDSAMYLCASSFIGGGETQYFGPGTRLLVL.

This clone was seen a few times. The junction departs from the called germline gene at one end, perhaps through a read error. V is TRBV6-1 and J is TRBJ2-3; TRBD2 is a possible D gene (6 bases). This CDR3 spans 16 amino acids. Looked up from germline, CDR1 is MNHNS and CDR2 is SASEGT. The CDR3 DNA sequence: TGTGCCAGCAGCGAAGTGGCTGGAGGGAGCACAGATACGCAGTATTTT. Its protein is CASSEVAGGSTDTQYF.

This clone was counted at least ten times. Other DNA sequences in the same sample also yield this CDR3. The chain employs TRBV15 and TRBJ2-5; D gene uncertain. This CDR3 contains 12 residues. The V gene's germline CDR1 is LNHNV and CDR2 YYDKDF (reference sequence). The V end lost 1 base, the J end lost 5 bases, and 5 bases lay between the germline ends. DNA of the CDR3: TGTGCCACCAGCAGAGCAATGGAGACCCAGTACTTC. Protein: CATSRAMETQYF.

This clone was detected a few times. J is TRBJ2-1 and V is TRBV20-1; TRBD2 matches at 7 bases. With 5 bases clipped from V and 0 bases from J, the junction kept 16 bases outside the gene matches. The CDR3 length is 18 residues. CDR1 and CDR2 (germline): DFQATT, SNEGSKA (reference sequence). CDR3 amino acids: CSAEPLLALGPSYNEQFF. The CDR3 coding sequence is TGCAGTGCTGAACCCCTACTAGCGTTAGGGCCCTCCTACAATGAGCAGTTCTTC.

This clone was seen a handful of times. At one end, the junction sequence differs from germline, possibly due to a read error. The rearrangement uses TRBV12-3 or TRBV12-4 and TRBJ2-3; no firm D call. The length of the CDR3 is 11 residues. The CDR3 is CASSFVDTQYF. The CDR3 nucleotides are TGTGCCAGCAGTTTTGTCGATACTCAGTATTTT.